The sequence of this T cell receptor (beta chain) was determined in a study of blood T cell repertoires in COVID-19. This table comes from immunoSEQ multiplex PCR, and its TCRdb copy is limited to in-frame clones, with some not included. The sample records about 240,000 clones, about four fifths being singletons. This CDR3 is 16 amino acids long. The ends were cut back, 5 bases at V and 5 bases at J, with 21 bases in the middle. Germline-derived CDR1 and CDR2 are MNHEY and SMNVEV (reference sequence). Sequences were obtained from peripheral blood. The sequence was obtained from a young woman with acute or convalescent COVID-19. This chain uses TRBV27 with TRBJ1-1, with TRBD1 as a possible D gene (5 bases). The CDR3 DNA reads TGTGCCAGCAGTCCTCAGCTCGGGGGGAGCGAGACTGAAGCTTTCTTT. This gives the protein CASSPQLGGSETEAFF.